This TCR beta chain was recovered during a study of naive and memory T cell subsets. General study points: Diversity fell and Gini index rose from naive through CM, EM, EMRA. Especially in CD8 cells, naive repertoires contained a few larger clonotypes, possibly CD45RA-re-expressing memory cells.

As to this clonotype: The antigen remains unidentified.

An equimolar mix of two oligonucleotides served as the beta constant-region primer for TRBC1 and TRBC2. Ligated cDNA was amplified by four rounds of PCR with nested alpha and beta constant-region primers and SP2. The cDNA 3' end received a ligated single-stranded oligonucleotide carrying the SP2 primer and a 12-nucleotide UMI. TCRdb recomputed calls from the UMI-ligation and nested PCR reads with MiXCR, one row per CDR3 protein. The sample consists of roughly 140,000 distinct CDR3 sequences, more than 15% of them appearing once. This CDR3 region has 18 residues. Deletions cut 6 bases from V and 2 bases from J, with 20 bases between. Germline values: CDR1 MNHEY, CDR2 SVGEGT.

This sequence originates from a human donor in good health. The V gene is TRBV6-2 or TRBV6-3, the J gene TRBJ2-6, with D perhaps matching TRBD1 or TRBD2 (7 bases each). The sequencing sample was made of naive CD8+ T cells from blood. CDR3 DNA: TGTGCCAGCAGCCAAGCGGGACAGCTTTCGGCTGGGGCCAACGTCCTGACTTTC. Protein product: CASSQAGQLSAGANVLTF.